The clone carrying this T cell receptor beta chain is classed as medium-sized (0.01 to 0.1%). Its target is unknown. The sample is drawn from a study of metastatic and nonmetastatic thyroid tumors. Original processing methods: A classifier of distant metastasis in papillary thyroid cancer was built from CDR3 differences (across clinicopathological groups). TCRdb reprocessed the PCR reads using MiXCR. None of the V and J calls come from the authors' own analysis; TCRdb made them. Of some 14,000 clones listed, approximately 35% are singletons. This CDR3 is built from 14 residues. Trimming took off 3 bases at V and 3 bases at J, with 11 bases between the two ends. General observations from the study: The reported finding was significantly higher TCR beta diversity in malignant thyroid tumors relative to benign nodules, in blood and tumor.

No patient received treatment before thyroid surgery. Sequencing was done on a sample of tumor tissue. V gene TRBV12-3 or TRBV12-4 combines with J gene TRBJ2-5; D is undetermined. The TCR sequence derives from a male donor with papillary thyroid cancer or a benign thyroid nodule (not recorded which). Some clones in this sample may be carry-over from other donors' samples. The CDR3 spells CASSLNHKKETQYF. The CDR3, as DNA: TGTGCCAGCAGTTTGAATCACAAAAAAGAGACCCAGTACTTC.